These 30 T cell receptor beta chains came from one sample sequenced in a study of T-cell memory formation after mild COVID-19. One entry per CDR3 protein results from TCRdb running MiXCR on the 5' RACE reads. The data contain 120,000 to 150,000 distinct CDR3 sequences, around 5.8% of them seen just once; the ten biggest clones take up approximately 2%. The sample was PBMCs or a T cell subset sorted from them (not recorded which). These receptors were taken from an adult woman who had mild COVID-19 (a few samples of this study predate the infection). Cell type and time point are not known.

This chain uses TRBV5-4 with TRBJ2-3, with 7 bases aligning to TRBD1. Looked up from germline, CDR1 is SGHNT and CDR2 is YYREEE (reference sequence). The CDR3 extends over 15 amino acids. Trimming took 3 bases from V and 0 from J; bases not matched to a gene: 4. This chain's CDR3 is CASSSKTGSTDTQYF. The CDR3 region has the DNA TGTGCCAGCAGCTCCAAGACAGGGAGCACAGATACGCAGTATTTT.

This clonotype was observed a handful of times. This chain connects TRBV24-1 to TRBJ2-1; 7 nucleotides match TRBD2. CDR1 KGHDR and CDR2 SFDVKD come from the germline V gene. Trimming at V came to 3 bases and at J to 0 bases, leaving 10 bases not matched to a gene. The CDR3 covers 18 residues. The CDR3, as DNA: TGTGCCACCAGTGATAGCCGGGGTGGGGGGGGCTCCTACAATGAGCAGTTCTTC. It translates to CATSDSRGGGGSYNEQFF.

This clonotype has more than one count but fewer than ten. The chain couples TRBV7-2 to TRBJ1-1; D is unresolved. Germline CDR1 reads SGHTA; CDR2 reads FQGNSA. The CDR3 covers 15 residues. Trimming took off 4 bases at V and 0 bases at J, with 12 bases between the two ends. In nucleotides, the CDR3 is TGTGCCAGCAGCTCCCCCGGTTGGTTGAACACTGAAGCTTTCTTT. Translation gives CASSSPGWLNTEAFF. The full variable domain, completed using reference TRBV7-2 and TRBJ1-1, is GAGVSQSPSNKVTEKGKDVELRCDPISGHTALYWYRQSLGQGLEFLIYFQGNSAPDKSGLPSDRFSAERTGGSVSTLTIQRTQQEDSAVYLCASSSPGWLNTEAFFGQGTRLTVV.

This clonotype was counted only a few times. The chain links TRBV29-1 to TRBJ2-7, with 10 nucleotides matching TRBD2. The CDR3 is made up of 16 amino acids. In germline, CDR1 is SQVTM, CDR2 ANQGSEA. V lost 6 bases and J lost 6; bases outside the gene matches: 17. This CDR3 reads CSVARGGSGRAGEQYF. The CDR3 DNA is TGCAGCGTCGCTAGGGGGGGAAGCGGGAGGGCCGGCGAGCAGTACTTC.

This clonotype was seen many times. V usage is TRBV4-1 and J usage is TRBJ2-3; possibly TRBD2 for D (6 bases). CDR3 length equals 15 residues. Deletions cut 4 bases from V and 0 bases from J, with 11 bases between. Germline lookup yields CDR1 MGHRA and CDR2 YSYEKL. The CDR3 region is CASSRGTASTDTQYF. CDR3 nucleotides: TGCGCCAGCAGCCGCGGGACGGCGAGCACAGATACGCAGTATTTT.

This clonotype was observed at least ten times. V usage is TRBV6-2 or TRBV6-3 and J usage is TRBJ2-6; D not resolved. The CDR3 is made up of 15 amino acids. The V and J ends lost 0 bases and 1 base respectively, with 4 bases between them. Germline CDR1 and CDR2: MNHEY and SVGEGT. Written as DNA, the CDR3 is TGTGCCAGCAGTTACTCAGGGTCTGGGGCCAACGTCCTGACTTTC. Translation: CASSYSGSGANVLTF.

The sample holds many counts of this clonotype. The chain recombines TRBV7-9 with TRBJ2-1; no clear D. The germline V gene has CDR1 SEHNR and CDR2 FQNEAQ (reference sequence). V lost 1 base and J 12 bases, leaving 10 bases between the germline ends. This CDR3 is built from 12 residues. As DNA, the CDR3 is TGTGCCAGCAGCTTAGTGGCCGTCGGGCAGTTCTTC. Protein product: CASSLVAVGQFF.

This clonotype came up many times. The V call is TRBV4-3, the J call TRBJ2-5; D is ambiguous. V was cut by 0 bases and J by 4 bases, with 3 bases left in between. Germline V gene data show CDR1 as LGHNA and CDR2 as YSLEER. CDR3 length equals 12 residues. CDR3 loop: CASSQDRETQYF. The CDR3, as DNA: TGCGCCAGCAGCCAAGATAGAGAGACCCAGTACTTC.

This clonotype was seen at least ten times. The chain is built from TRBV4-2 and TRBJ2-2; 7 nucleotides agree with TRBD2. Germline CDR1 is LGHNA and CDR2 is YNFKEQ. This CDR3 is built from 16 residues. V shed 3 bases and J 2 bases; nucleotides not matched to a gene: 6. The CDR3, as DNA: TGTGCCAGCAGCCAGGAAGCGGGATCAAACACCGGGGAGCTGTTTTTT. It is translated as CASSQEAGSNTGELFF.

This clonotype was seen a handful of times. The chain recombines TRBV7-2 with TRBJ2-1; TRBD2 aligns across 9 bases. Trimming took 1 base from V and 7 from J; bases not matched to a gene: 5. The CDR3 length is 15 residues. Per germline, CDR1 SGHTA and CDR2 FQGNSA. CDR3 nucleotide sequence: TGTGCCAGCAGCTTAGGACTAGCGGAGCTAAATGAGCAGTTCTTC. Translation: CASSLGLAELNEQFF.

This clonotype turned up a few times. The chain recombines TRBV11-3 with TRBJ2-2; 9 nucleotides agree with TRBD1. This CDR3 spans 15 amino acids. The ends lost 5 bases at V and 1 base at J; junction bases unmatched: 2. Per germline, CDR1 SGHNT and CDR2 YENEEA. The CDR3 nucleotides are TGTGCCAGCAGCGAGGGACAGGGGAACACCGGGGAGCTGTTTTTT. As protein: CASSEGQGNTGELFF.

The rearrangement uses TRBV29-1 and TRBJ2-1, with TRBD1 matching 7 bases. CDR3 length: 14 residues. J was trimmed by 2 bases and V by 4 bases; bases with no gene match: 5. Germline-derived CDR1 and CDR2 are SQVTM and ANQGSEA. The CDR3 nucleotides read TGCAGCGTTGTGAGGGGGCCCACCTACAATGAGCAGTTCTTC. Translated: CSVVRGPTYNEQFF.

This clonotype turned up a few times. The chain uses TRBV20-1 and TRBJ2-7; 7 nucleotides align to TRBD1. Germline lookup yields CDR1 DFQATT and CDR2 SNEGSKA (reference sequence). V gave up 2 bases and J gave up 2 bases; unmatched junction bases: 6. This CDR3 region has 14 residues. The CDR3 coding sequence is TGCAGTGCTAGAATGGGGACAGCCCCCTACGAGCAGTACTTC. Protein sequence: CSARMGTAPYEQYF.

This clonotype was observed a few times. V and J are TRBV5-1 and TRBJ1-3; D unclear. CDR1 and CDR2 (germline): SGHRS, YFSETQ. Trimming pared 5 bases from V and 0 bases from J, leaving 12 bases between. CDR3 length equals 15 residues. The CDR3 is CASRGSGSSGNTIYF. The DNA for the CDR3 is TGCGCCAGCAGGGGCTCCGGCAGCTCTGGAAACACCATATATTTT. Looking up the rest from reference TRBV5-1 and TRBJ1-3 gives the full variable domain: KAGVTQTPRYLIKTRGQQVTLSCSPISGHRSVSWYQQTPGQGLQFLFEYFSETQRNKGNFPGRFSGRQFSNSRSEMNVSTLELGDSALYLCASRGSGSSGNTIYFGEGSWLTVV.

The chain has TRBV19 and TRBJ2-2; 9 nucleotides agree with TRBD1. This CDR3 contains 16 residues. CDR1 and CDR2 (germline): LNHDA, SQIVND (reference sequence). V shed 5 bases, J shed 4 bases, and the junction held 8 bases outside the gene matches. The chain's CDR3 is CASSSTGTGPTGELFF. The DNA of the CDR3 is TGTGCCAGTAGTTCCACCGGGACAGGGCCCACCGGGGAGCTGTTTTTT.

This clonotype was observed a few times. The chain carries TRBV4-1 and TRBJ2-2, with D possibly TRBD2 on 6 matching bases. Germline CDR1 is MGHRA and CDR2 is YSYEKL. Trimming removed 1 base at V and 1 base at J, with 10 bases between. CDR3 length: 16 amino acids. The CDR3 reads CASSQGHSGNTGELFF. In DNA form, the CDR3 reads TGCGCCAGCAGCCAAGGCCATAGCGGGAACACCGGGGAGCTGTTTTTT.

The table lists this clonotype with many counts. The chain joins TRBV18 to TRBJ1-2; no reliable D call. The V end was cut by 0 bases, the J end by 4 bases, with 6 bases between. The CDR3 contains 13 residues. Germline CDR1 KGHSH, CDR2 LQKENI. The CDR3 DNA follows: TGTGCCAGCTCACCACCGGGAGGCTATGGCTACACCTTC. Encoded protein: CASSPPGGYGYTF.

This chain links TRBV7-9 with TRBJ2-7; the D gene is possibly TRBD2 (6 bases). V shed 0 bases and J shed 7 bases, with 22 bases lying between them. The CDR3 is made up of 17 amino acids. CDR1 and CDR2 (germline): SEHNR, FQNEAQ (reference sequence). The CDR3, as DNA: TGTGCCAGCAGCTTAGCCCCCGACAGATTTCTCGCGGGGGAGCAGTACTTC. It yields the protein CASSLAPDRFLAGEQYF.

The J gene is TRBJ1-5, the V gene TRBV6-5; no firm D call. The CDR3 covers 15 residues. Germline V CDR1 and CDR2: MNHEY, SVGAGI. V dropped 5 bases and J dropped 0 bases, with 11 bases sitting between them. CDR3 DNA: TGTGCCAGCAGTACCATTCGGGGTAGCAATCAGCCCCAGCATTTT. The encoded protein is CASSTIRGSNQPQHF.

This clonotype appeared many times. This chain links TRBV4-1 with TRBJ2-1, with 9 bases that match TRBD2. The germline CDR1 and CDR2 sequences are MGHRA and YSYEKL. Trimming removed 0 bases from V and 4 bases from J; junction bases left unmatched: 10. This CDR3 has 18 residues. Here the CDR3 reads CASSQEGLAGSPYNEQFF. Written as DNA, the CDR3 is TGCGCCAGCAGCCAAGAAGGGCTAGCGGGGAGCCCTTACAATGAGCAGTTCTTC.

In its sample, this clonotype was seen many times. The J gene is TRBJ1-1, the V gene TRBV5-1; D gene uncertain. V dropped 0 bases and J dropped 4 bases, with 16 bases sitting between them. CDR1 SGHRS and CDR2 YFSETQ come from the germline V gene. This CDR3 is 16 amino acids long. CDR3 protein: CASSLGDRDGSTEAFF. The CDR3 DNA sequence: TGCGCCAGCAGCTTGGGTGATAGGGATGGGTCCACTGAAGCTTTCTTT.

Many counts were recorded for this clonotype. This rearrangement joins TRBV12-3 or TRBV12-4 to TRBJ1-6, with a tentative D call TRBD1 (6 bases). V lost 8 bases to trimming and J lost 6 bases, with 11 bases between them. This CDR3 is built from 13 residues. The CDR3 DNA reads TGTGCCAGCTTGGGGGCGCGTAATTCACCCCTCCACTTT. Encoded protein: CASLGARNSPLHF.

This clonotype was detected a few times. The chain joins TRBV27 to TRBJ2-7; 8 bases agree with TRBD1. This CDR3 has 15 residues. CDR1 is MNHEY and CDR2 is SMNVEV in the germline V gene (reference sequence). V gave up 2 bases and J gave up 0 bases; unmatched junction bases: 3. The CDR3 sequence is CASSLTGQASYEQYF. The CDR3 nucleotides read TGTGCCAGCAGTTTAACGGGACAGGCCTCCTACGAGCAGTACTTC.

This clonotype was seen repeatedly, ten times or more. The chain joins TRBV6-5 to TRBJ1-5; TRBD1 matches 9 bases. J was trimmed by 4 bases and V by 4 bases; bases with no gene match: 5. Per germline, CDR1 MNHEY and CDR2 SVGAGI. The length of the CDR3 is 15 residues. As DNA, the CDR3 is TGTGCCAGCAGTTCGACAGGGGGACAAAATCAGCCCCAGCATTTT. It encodes CASSSTGGQNQPQHF.

This sequence joins TRBV14 and TRBJ1-2; D is ambiguous. CDR1 and CDR2 (germline): SGHDN, FVKESK. The ends were cut back, 3 bases at V and 2 bases at J, with 1 base in the middle. The CDR3 totals 11 residues. The chain's CDR3 is CASSHNYGYTF. CDR3 nucleotide sequence: TGTGCCAGCAGCCACAACTATGGCTACACCTTC.

This clonotype occurred a few times. This chain connects TRBV11-2 to TRBJ1-4; TRBD1 might be the D (5 bases). Trimming pared 4 bases from V and 0 bases from J, leaving 12 bases between. The CDR3 is made up of 16 amino acids. CDR1 and CDR2 (germline): SGHAT, FQNNGV. This chain's CDR3 is CASSSIRAATNEKLFF. The CDR3 DNA is TGTGCCAGCAGCTCTATCAGGGCTGCAACTAATGAAAAACTGTTTTTT.

This clonotype occurred many times. The rearrangement joins TRBV11-2 to TRBJ2-4, with D perhaps matching TRBD2 (6 bases). V was pared by 5 bases and J by 8 bases, with 13 bases between. The CDR3 is 13 amino acids. Germline V gene data show CDR1 as SGHAT and CDR2 as FQNNGV. CDR3 DNA sequence: TGTGCCAGCAGCCCCGGCGGCGGGGACATTCAGTACTTC. Amino acid sequence: CASSPGGGDIQYF.

This chain links TRBV30 with TRBJ2-7, with D maybe TRBD1 (7 bases). V lost 3 bases and J 5 bases, leaving 11 bases between the germline ends. The CDR3 runs to 12 residues. The germline gives CDR1 GTSNPN, CDR2 SVGIG (reference sequence). CDR3 protein: CAWRGGQNEQYF. The CDR3, as DNA: TGTGCCTGGAGGGGGGGACAGAACGAGCAGTACTTC.

The J gene is TRBJ1-5, the V gene TRBV5-1; 7 bases map to TRBD1. The germline CDR1 and CDR2 sequences are SGHRS and YFSETQ. V was pared by 4 bases and J by 3 bases, with 4 bases of the junction left unmatched. The CDR3 consists of 14 residues. CDR3: CASSTGTDNQPQHF. The DNA for the CDR3 is TGCGCCAGCAGCACCGGGACAGACAATCAGCCCCAGCATTTT. Together with reference TRBV5-1 and TRBJ1-5, the CDR3 gives the full variable domain: KAGVTQTPRYLIKTRGQQVTLSCSPISGHRSVSWYQQTPGQGLQFLFEYFSETQRNKGNFPGRFSGRQFSNSRSEMNVSTLELGDSALYLCASSTGTDNQPQHFGDGTRLSIL.

This clonotype was recorded many times. The chain couples TRBV12-3 or TRBV12-4 to TRBJ2-5, with D uncertain. V shed 3 bases and J shed 3 bases, with 5 bases lying between them. The CDR3 has 12 residues. DNA for the CDR3: TGTGCCAGCAGTTTTGGGAAAGAGACCCAGTACTTC. Translating gives CASSFGKETQYF.